These 23 T cell receptor beta chains came from one sample sequenced in a study of beta chain features in type 1 diabetes. Isolated RNA was reverse transcribed in full, so expressed TCRB transcripts were sequenced. Clones were sequenced by immunoSEQ multiplex PCR, and TCRdb holds only the in-frame ones, with some missing. The sample carries 130,000 to 150,000 clones, 48% recorded once. Specimen: Tregs from blood. Receptors were obtained from a man aged 18 to 30 in good health.

This sequence joins TRBV5-1 and TRBJ2-1; D may be TRBD2 (6 bases). Germline V lookup: CDR1 SGHRS, CDR2 YFSETQ. The CDR3 is 11 residues long. V gave up 2 bases and J gave up 13 bases, with 10 bases separating them. The CDR3 sequence is CASSLGTRQFF. CDR3 DNA sequence: TGCGCCAGCAGCTTAGGGACTCGACAGTTCTTC. Filled out from reference TRBV5-1 and TRBJ2-1, the complete variable domain reads KAGVTQTPRYLIKTRGQQVTLSCSPISGHRSVSWYQQTPGQGLQFLFEYFSETQRNKGNFPGRFSGRQFSNSRSEMNVSTLELGDSALYLCASSLGTRQFFGPGTRLTVL.

This chain connects TRBV7-9 to TRBJ1-4, with 7 bases matching TRBD1. The CDR3 consists of 14 residues. V shed 3 bases, J shed 8 bases, and the junction held 6 bases outside the gene matches. Germline assignment: CDR1 SEHNR and CDR2 FQNEAQ (reference sequence). The CDR3 loop reads CASSFSGGFEKLFF. CDR3 in DNA: TGTGCCAGCAGCTTTTCAGGGGGTTTCGAAAAACTGTTTTTT.

This clone was found once. V and J are TRBV19 and TRBJ1-5, with 7 bases that match TRBD1. The CDR3 has 14 residues. Germline assignment: CDR1 LNHDA and CDR2 SQIVND (reference sequence). With V trimmed by 2 bases and J by 6 bases, 4 bases remained unmatched. The CDR3: CASSILGGRQPQHF. CDR3 bases: TGTGCCAGTAGTATATTAGGGGGCCGTCAGCCCCAGCATTTT.

This clone was picked up a small number of times. The gene calls are TRBV7-2 and TRBJ2-7; D perhaps matches TRBD1 (5 bases). The V and J ends lost 6 bases and 6 bases respectively, with 15 bases between them. The CDR3 has 13 residues. CDR1 and CDR2 (germline): SGHTA, FQGNSA. CDR3 residues: CASSLSQGIEQYF. The CDR3 DNA is TGTGCCAGCAGTCTTAGCCAGGGTATCGAGCAGTACTTC.

This clone was recorded a few times. The chain combines TRBV29-1 with TRBJ2-1; 7 nucleotides agree with TRBD1. V lost 3 bases, J lost 8 bases, and 7 bases stayed unmatched. Looked up from germline, CDR1 is SQVTM and CDR2 is ANQGSEA. The CDR3 spans 13 residues. This CDR3 reads CSVDATGDYEQFF. Written as DNA, the CDR3 is TGCAGCGTTGATGCTACAGGGGATTATGAGCAGTTCTTC.

This clone was seen only a few times. The chain is built from TRBV7-9 and TRBJ2-2; D not certain. CDR1 and CDR2 from the germline V gene are SEHNR and FQNEAQ (reference sequence). The V and J ends lost 5 bases and 5 bases respectively, with 9 bases between them. CDR3 length equals 13 residues. CDR3 amino acids: CASSPVRTGELFF. The CDR3 DNA sequence: TGTGCCAGCAGCCCTGTCAGAACCGGGGAGCTGTTTTTT.

The chain combines TRBV27 with TRBJ2-7; D perhaps matches TRBD1 (6 bases). CDR3 size: 14 residues. Germline lookup yields CDR1 MNHEY and CDR2 SMNVEV (reference sequence). Trimming left V 6 bases short and J 6 bases short, with 18 bases between. CDR3 bases: TGTGCCAGCAGCATGATTGGGGTCAGGGGCGAGCAGTACTTC. Amino acids: CASSMIGVRGEQYF.

This clone has just one count. The chain links TRBV2 to TRBJ1-1, with 7 bases matching TRBD1. CDR3 size: 13 residues. Germline V gives CDR1 SNHLY, CDR2 FYNNEI. Trimming at V came to 6 bases and at J to 1 base, leaving 2 bases not matched to a gene. CDR3 residues: CASSRDRNTEAFF. DNA of the CDR3: TGTGCCAGCAGCCGGGACAGGAACACTGAAGCTTTCTTT.

This rearrangement joins TRBV30 to TRBJ2-5, with 7 bases aligning to TRBD2. Germline V CDR1 and CDR2: GTSNPN, SVGIG (reference sequence). The J segment lost 4 bases and the V segment lost 2 bases, leaving 7 bases of the junction unmatched. The CDR3 covers 14 residues. The CDR3 protein is CAWSHGGGRETQYF. The CDR3 nucleotides are TGTGCCTGGAGTCATGGGGGGGGAAGAGAGACCCAGTACTTC.

This clone was picked up a small number of times. The chain carries TRBV4-2 and TRBJ1-2; 9 bases map to TRBD1. This CDR3 contains 16 residues. From germline, CDR1 is LGHNA and CDR2 YNFKEQ. The trim removed 0 bases at V and 3 bases at J, leaving 5 bases unmatched. The DNA for the CDR3 is TGTGCCAGCAGCCAAGAGGCGACAGGGGGTGACTATGGCTACACCTTC. It encodes CASSQEATGGDYGYTF.

V gene TRBV4-1 combines with J gene TRBJ2-6; perhaps TRBD1 as D (5 bases). CDR1 and CDR2 (germline): MGHRA, YSYEKL. The CDR3 spans 18 residues. V was trimmed by 0 bases and J by 0 bases, leaving 12 bases between them. The CDR3 sequence is CASSQDRGRFSGANVLTF. DNA for the CDR3: TGCGCCAGCAGCCAAGATAGGGGCAGGTTCTCTGGGGCCAACGTCCTGACTTTC.

This clone has more than one count but fewer than ten. This chain connects TRBV7-9 to TRBJ2-6, with D possibly matching TRBD2 (6 bases). Germline V gives CDR1 SEHNR, CDR2 FQNEAQ (reference sequence). This CDR3 has 17 amino acids. Deletions cut 5 bases from V and 2 bases from J, with 16 bases between. The CDR3 DNA sequence: TGTGCCAGCAGCCGCCGGGGAGGTGGGGCTGGGGCCAACGTCCTGACTTTC. Amino acids: CASSRRGGGAGANVLTF.

The genes are TRBV10-3 and TRBJ2-1; maybe TRBD1 (6 bases). Trimming took 0 bases from V and 4 from J, leaving 16 bases between them. In germline, CDR1 is ENHRY, CDR2 SYGVKD. The CDR3 contains 17 residues. The CDR3 loop is CAISESIRGIIYNEQFF. Here the CDR3 DNA reads TGTGCCATCAGTGAGTCGATCAGGGGCATAATTTACAATGAGCAGTTCTTC.

This chain links TRBV14 with TRBJ2-5; no firm D call. Trimming removed 1 base from V and 2 bases from J, with 17 bases in between. The CDR3 has 17 amino acids. From germline, CDR1 is SGHDN and CDR2 FVKESK. The CDR3 DNA follows: TGTGCCAGCAGCCAAGCTCCAGCAGCCAGGATACAAGAGACCCAGTACTTC. Translation: CASSQAPAARIQETQYF.

This clone was seen only a few times. The V gene is TRBV4-3, the J gene TRBJ2-1; D is unresolved. Germline V gives CDR1 LGHNA, CDR2 YSLEER. The CDR3 contains 14 residues. V lost 4 bases, J lost 0 bases, and 7 bases lay in between. CDR3 residues: CASSPVVSYNEQFF. The CDR3 coding sequence is TGCGCCAGCAGCCCGGTAGTCTCCTACAATGAGCAGTTCTTC.

J is TRBJ2-7 and V is TRBV7-2, with 7 bases aligning to TRBD1. Germline loops: CDR1 SGHTA, CDR2 FQGNSA. V dropped 8 bases and J dropped 1; count of bases not matched to a gene: 2. CDR3 size: 12 residues. CDR3 sequence reads: CASRQGSYEQYF. CDR3 coding DNA: TGTGCCAGCCGACAGGGTTCCTACGAGCAGTACTTC.

The chain links TRBV27 to TRBJ1-5, with a weak D call TRBD1 (5 bases). Per germline, CDR1 MNHEY and CDR2 SMNVEV (reference sequence). CDR3 length: 16 amino acids. V was trimmed by 2 bases and J by 2 bases, leaving 13 bases between them. CDR3 amino acids: CASSLMGGIRNQPQHF. In DNA form, the CDR3 reads TGTGCCAGCAGTTTAATGGGGGGTATCCGCAATCAGCCCCAGCATTTT.

The chain has TRBV9 and TRBJ2-7, with TRBD2 as a possible D gene (6 bases). Trimming removed 5 bases at V and 0 bases at J, with 18 bases between. Germline V gene sequence: CDR1 SGDLS, CDR2 YYNGEE. This CDR3 has 16 residues. The CDR3 protein is CASSRGFGGYSYEQYF. The DNA for the CDR3 is TGTGCCAGCAGTCGGGGCTTTGGAGGGTACTCCTACGAGCAGTACTTC.

This clone was observed a handful of times. The J gene is TRBJ2-1, the V gene TRBV4-2, with D hard to call. Between the trimmed V and J ends, which lost 1 base and 1 base, there was a span of 11 bases. CDR1 and CDR2 (germline): LGHNA, YNFKEQ. This CDR3 region has 16 residues. The CDR3 nucleotides are TGTGCCAGCAGCCAAGGTCTCAGCGTTTCCTACAATGAGCAGTTCTTC. Its protein is CASSQGLSVSYNEQFF.

The CDR3 spells CASSLLLAGGQETQYF. CDR3 sequence (DNA): TGTGCCAGCAGCTTGCTACTAGCGGGAGGCCAAGAGACCCAGTACTTC. This sequence joins TRBV5-6 and TRBJ2-5, with 12 bases matching TRBD2. J gave up 1 base and V 1 base, and 2 bases lay outside the gene matches. Per the germline V gene, CDR1 is SGHDT and CDR2 is YYEEEE. This CDR3 comprises 16 residues.

J is TRBJ1-2 and V is TRBV6-5; D not resolved. This CDR3 region has 16 residues. V gave up 0 bases and J gave up 2 bases, with 13 bases separating them. Germline V CDR1 and CDR2: MNHEY, SVGAGI. As DNA, the CDR3 is TGTGCCAGCAGTTACTCTGGGCATCCCCAAAACTATGGCTACACCTTC. This translates into CASSYSGHPQNYGYTF.

This clone has a handful of counts. The chain joins TRBV6-6 to TRBJ2-5, with 8 bases fitting TRBD1. Germline CDR1 reads MNHNY; CDR2 reads SVGAGI (reference sequence). The CDR3 covers 15 residues. The V and J ends lost 0 bases and 4 bases, in that order; junction bases with no gene match: 4. CDR3 region: CASSYSRQGAETQYF. The CDR3 nucleotides read TGTGCCAGCAGTTACTCGAGGCAGGGGGCAGAGACCCAGTACTTC.

The J gene is TRBJ2-7, the V gene TRBV5-4, with 8 nucleotides matching TRBD2. V trimming: 4 bases; J trimming: 0 bases; junction bases outside the gene matches: 3. Germline V gives CDR1 SGHNT, CDR2 YYREEE (reference sequence). This CDR3 comprises 14 residues. The CDR3 loop is CASSPGLVSYEQYF. The CDR3 coding sequence is TGTGCCAGCAGCCCGGGACTAGTCTCCTACGAGCAGTACTTC.